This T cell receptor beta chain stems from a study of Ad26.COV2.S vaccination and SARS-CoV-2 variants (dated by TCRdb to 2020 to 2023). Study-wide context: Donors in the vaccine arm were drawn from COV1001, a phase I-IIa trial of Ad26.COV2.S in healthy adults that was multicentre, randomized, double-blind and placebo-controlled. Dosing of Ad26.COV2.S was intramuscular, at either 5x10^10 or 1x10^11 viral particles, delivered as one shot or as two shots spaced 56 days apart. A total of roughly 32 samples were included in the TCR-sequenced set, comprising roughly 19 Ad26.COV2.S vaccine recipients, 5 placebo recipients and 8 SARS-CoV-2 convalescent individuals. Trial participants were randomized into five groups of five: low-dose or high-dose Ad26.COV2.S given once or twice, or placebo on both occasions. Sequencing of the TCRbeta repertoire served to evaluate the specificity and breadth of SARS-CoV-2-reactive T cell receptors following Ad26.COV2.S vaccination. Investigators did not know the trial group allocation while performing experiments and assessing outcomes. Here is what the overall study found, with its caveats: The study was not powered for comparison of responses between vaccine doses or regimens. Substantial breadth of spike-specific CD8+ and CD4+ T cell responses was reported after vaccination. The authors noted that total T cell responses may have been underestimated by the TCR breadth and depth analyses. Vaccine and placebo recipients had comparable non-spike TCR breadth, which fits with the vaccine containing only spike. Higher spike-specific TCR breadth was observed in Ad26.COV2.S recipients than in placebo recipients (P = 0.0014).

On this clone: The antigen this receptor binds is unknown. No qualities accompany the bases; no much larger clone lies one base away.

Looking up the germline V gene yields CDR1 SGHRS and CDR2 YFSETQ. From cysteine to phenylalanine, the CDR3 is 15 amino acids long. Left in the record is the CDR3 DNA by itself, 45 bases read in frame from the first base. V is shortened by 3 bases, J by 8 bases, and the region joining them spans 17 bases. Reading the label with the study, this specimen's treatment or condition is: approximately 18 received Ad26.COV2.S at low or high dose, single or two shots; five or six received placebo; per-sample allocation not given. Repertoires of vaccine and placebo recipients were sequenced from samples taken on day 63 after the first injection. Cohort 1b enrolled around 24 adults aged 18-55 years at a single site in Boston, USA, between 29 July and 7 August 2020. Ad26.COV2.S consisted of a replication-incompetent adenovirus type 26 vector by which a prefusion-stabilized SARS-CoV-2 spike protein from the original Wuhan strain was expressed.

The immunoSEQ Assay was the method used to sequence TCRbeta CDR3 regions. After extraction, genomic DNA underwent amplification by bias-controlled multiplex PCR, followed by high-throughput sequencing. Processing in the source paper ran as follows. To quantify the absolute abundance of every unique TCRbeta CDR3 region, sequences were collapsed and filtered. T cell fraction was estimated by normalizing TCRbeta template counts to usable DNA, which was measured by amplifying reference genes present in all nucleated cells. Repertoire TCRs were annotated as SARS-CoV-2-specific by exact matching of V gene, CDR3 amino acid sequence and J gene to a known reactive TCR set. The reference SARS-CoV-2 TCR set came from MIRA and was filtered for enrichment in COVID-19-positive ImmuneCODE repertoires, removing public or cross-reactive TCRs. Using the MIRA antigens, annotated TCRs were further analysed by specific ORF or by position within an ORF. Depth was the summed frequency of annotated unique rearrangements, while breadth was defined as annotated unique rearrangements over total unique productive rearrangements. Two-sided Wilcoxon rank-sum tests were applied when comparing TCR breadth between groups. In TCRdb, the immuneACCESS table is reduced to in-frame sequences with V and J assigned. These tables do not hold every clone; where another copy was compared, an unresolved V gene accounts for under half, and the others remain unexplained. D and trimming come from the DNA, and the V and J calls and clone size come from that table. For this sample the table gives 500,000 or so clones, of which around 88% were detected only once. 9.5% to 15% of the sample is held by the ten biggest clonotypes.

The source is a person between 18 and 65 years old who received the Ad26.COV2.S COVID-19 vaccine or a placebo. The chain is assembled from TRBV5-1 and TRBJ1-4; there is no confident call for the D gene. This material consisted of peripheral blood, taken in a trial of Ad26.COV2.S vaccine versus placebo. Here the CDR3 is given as CASSSLGGVGEKLFF. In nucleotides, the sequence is TGCGCCAGCAGCTCCCTCGGCGGGGTTGGAGAAAAACTGTTTTTT.